The T cell receptor (beta chain) described here comes from a study of blood T cell repertoires in COVID-19. Study overall: Samples of COVID-19 (acute and convalescent) were obtained from the United States, Italy and Spain. T cells, B-cell-depleted T cells, or PBMCs supplied cDNA or gDNA.

TCRdb's table, derived via immunoSEQ multiplex PCR, lists solely in-frame clones and lacks some. The profile shows 80,000 to 100,000 clones, around four fifths of them singletons. The CDR3 is made up of 12 amino acids. V dropped 5 bases and J dropped 7 bases, with 11 bases sitting between them. The sequence derives from a human donor in a cohort sampled during active COVID-19. Input material: peripheral blood. The genes are TRBV12-3 or TRBV12-4 and TRBJ1-2; D perhaps matches TRBD1 (6 bases). The CDR3 loop reads CASSRDKSGYTF. CDR3 sequence (DNA): TGTGCCAGCAGTCGGGACAAGAGTGGCTACACCTTC.